These 11 T cell receptor beta chains originate from one sample sequenced in a study of blood T cell repertoires in COVID-19. Data came from immunoSEQ multiplex PCR; TCRdb stores just in-frame clones and leaves some out. The sample lists more than 150,000 clones, roughly 82% occurring once. The source material was PBMCs or T cells enriched from blood (not recorded which). The receptors here all came from a man aged 40-55 years who had recovered from COVID-19.

V usage is TRBV6-5 and J usage is TRBJ1-2, with TRBD1 matching over 8 bases. V was pared by 3 bases and J by 3 bases, with 6 bases of the junction left unmatched. Germline lookup yields CDR1 MNHEY and CDR2 SVGAGI. This CDR3 is built from 15 residues. The CDR3 loop reads CASSYGAGGDYGYTF. In DNA form, the CDR3 reads TGTGCCAGCAGTTATGGAGCAGGGGGCGACTATGGCTACACCTTC.

The chain couples TRBV6-1 to TRBJ2-7, with 8 bases that match TRBD1. With 2 bases clipped from V and 1 base from J, the junction kept 13 bases outside the gene matches. The CDR3 consists of 18 residues. CDR1 is MNHNS, CDR2 SASEGT, per germline. This CDR3 is CASSEYYFQGALSYEQYF. Written as DNA, the CDR3 is TGTGCCAGCAGTGAATATTATTTCCAGGGGGCACTTTCCTACGAGCAGTACTTC.

V gene TRBV7-9 combines with J gene TRBJ2-2, with 7 bases fitting TRBD1. Germline assignment: CDR1 SEHNR and CDR2 FQNEAQ (reference sequence). Losses at the gene ends were 4 bases for V and 6 bases for J; bases not matched to a gene: 5. There are 14 residues in the CDR3. The CDR3 DNA reads TGTGCCAGCAGCTCGACTCAGGGGGCCGGGGAGCTGTTTTTT. Its protein product is CASSSTQGAGELFF.

This rearrangement joins TRBV9 to TRBJ2-7; D is uncertain. CDR1 and CDR2 from the germline V gene are SGDLS and YYNGEE. The CDR3 loop spans 14 amino acids. Trimming cost V 10 bases and J 3 bases, with 20 bases left between them. In nucleotides, the CDR3 is TGTGCCCGGAGTAATAACCTCGCGGACTACGAGCAGTACGTC. This codes for CARSNNLADYEQYV.

The V gene is TRBV18, the J gene TRBJ1-2; 8 bases fit TRBD1. V was clipped by 2 bases and J by 4 bases; unmatched bases: 9. Germline loops: CDR1 KGHSH, CDR2 LQKENI. This CDR3 is 16 amino acids long. The CDR3: CASSPKGPGGGYGYTF. The CDR3 nucleotides read TGTGCCAGCTCACCAAAGGGTCCAGGGGGCGGCTATGGCTACACCTTC.

The V gene is TRBV28, the J gene TRBJ1-6, with D possibly TRBD1 on 6 matching bases. The CDR3 length is 15 residues. Germline V lookup: CDR1 MDHEN, CDR2 SYDVKM. V was shortened by 6 bases and J by 3 bases, with 12 bases between the two germline ends. As DNA, the CDR3 is TGTGCCAGCAGGTCTACAGGGCGCTATAATTCACCCCTCCACTTT. It encodes CASRSTGRYNSPLHF.

This clone was recorded only once. This chain joins TRBV9 and TRBJ1-4; D is unresolved. In germline, CDR1 is SGDLS, CDR2 YYNGEE. This CDR3 has 14 amino acids. Trimming removed 0 bases from V and 8 bases from J, with 11 bases in between. CDR3 DNA: TGTGCCAGCAGCGTAGCCTCAGGTGGGGAAAAACTGTTTTTT. This encodes CASSVASGGEKLFF.

The rearrangement uses TRBV21-1 and TRBJ1-6; TRBD1 was called by the table and not checked on the DNA. TRBV21-1 is tagged as a pseudogene. The CDR3 consists of 16 residues. CDR3 in DNA: TGTGCCAGCAGCAAGACCGGACAGGGGATAGAATCACCCCTCCACTTT. This encodes CASSKTGQGIESPLHF.

This clone was seen once. This chain links TRBV30 with TRBJ2-2, with TRBD1 matching over 9 bases. The CDR3 is 16 residues long. The germline V gene has CDR1 GTSNPN and CDR2 SVGIG (reference sequence). V was clipped by 2 bases and J by 4 bases; unmatched bases: 8. The CDR3 sequence: CAWSLNRQGGTGELFF. DNA of the CDR3: TGTGCCTGGAGTCTCAACCGACAGGGGGGCACCGGGGAGCTGTTTTTT.

The V call is TRBV6-5, the J call TRBJ2-7; 7 bases line up with TRBD2. Per germline, CDR1 MNHEY and CDR2 SVGAGI. This CDR3 region has 15 residues. V shed 6 bases, J shed 3 bases, and the junction held 11 bases outside the gene matches. CDR3 protein: CASSRDYPLNYEQYF. CDR3 sequence (DNA): TGTGCCAGCAGCCGGGACTACCCCTTAAACTACGAGCAGTACTTC.

This clone has at least ten counts. Written as DNA, the CDR3 is TGTGCCAGCAGCGGGACAGTGGGCGCAGAGACCCAGTACTTC. It yields the protein CASSGTVGAETQYF. This sequence joins TRBV9 and TRBJ2-5, with a tentative D call TRBD1 (6 bases). V was cut by 3 bases and J by 4 bases, with 13 bases left in between. There are 14 residues in the CDR3. Looked up from germline, CDR1 is SGDLS and CDR2 is YYNGEE.